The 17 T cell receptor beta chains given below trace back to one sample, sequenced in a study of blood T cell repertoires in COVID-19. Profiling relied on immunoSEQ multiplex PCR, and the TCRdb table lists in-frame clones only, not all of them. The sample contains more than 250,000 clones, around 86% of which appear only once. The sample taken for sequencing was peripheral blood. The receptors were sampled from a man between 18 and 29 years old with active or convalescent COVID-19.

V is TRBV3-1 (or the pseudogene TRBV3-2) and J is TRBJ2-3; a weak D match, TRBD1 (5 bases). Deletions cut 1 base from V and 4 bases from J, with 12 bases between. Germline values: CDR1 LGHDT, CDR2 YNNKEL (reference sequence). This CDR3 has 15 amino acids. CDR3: CASSQAAGPADTQYF. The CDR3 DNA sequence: TGTGCCAGCAGCCAAGCGGCAGGGCCCGCAGATACGCAGTATTTT.

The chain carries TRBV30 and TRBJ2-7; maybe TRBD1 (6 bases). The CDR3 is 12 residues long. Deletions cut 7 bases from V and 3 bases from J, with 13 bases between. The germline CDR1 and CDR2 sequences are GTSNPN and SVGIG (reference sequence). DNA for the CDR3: TGTGCCTCGACCAAAGGGGGCTACGAGCAGTACTTC. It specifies CASTKGGYEQYF.

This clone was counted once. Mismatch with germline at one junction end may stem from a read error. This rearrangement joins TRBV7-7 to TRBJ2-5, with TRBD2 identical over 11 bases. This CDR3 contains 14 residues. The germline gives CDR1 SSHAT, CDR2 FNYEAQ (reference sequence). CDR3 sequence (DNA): TGTGCTAGCAGCTTAGGGACTAGCGGAGAGACCCAGTACTTC. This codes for CASSLGTSGETQYF.

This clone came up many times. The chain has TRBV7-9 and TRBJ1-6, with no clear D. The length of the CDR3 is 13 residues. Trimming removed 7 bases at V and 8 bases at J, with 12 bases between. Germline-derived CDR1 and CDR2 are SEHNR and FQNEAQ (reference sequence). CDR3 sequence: CASTAPEDSPLHF. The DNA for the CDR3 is TGTGCCAGCACCGCTCCAGAAGATTCACCCCTCCACTTT. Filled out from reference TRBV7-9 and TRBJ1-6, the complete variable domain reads DTGVSQNPRHKITKRGQNVTFRCDPISEHNRLYWYRQTLGQGPEFLTYFQNEAQLEKSRLLSDRFSAERPKGSFSTLEIQRTEQGDSAMYLCASTAPEDSPLHFGNGTRLTVT.

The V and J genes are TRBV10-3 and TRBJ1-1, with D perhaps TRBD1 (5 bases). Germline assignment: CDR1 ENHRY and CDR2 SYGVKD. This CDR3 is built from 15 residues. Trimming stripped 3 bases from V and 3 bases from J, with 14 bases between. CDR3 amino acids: CAISETQGRDTEAFF. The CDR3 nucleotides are TGTGCCATCAGTGAAACCCAGGGTCGCGACACTGAAGCTTTCTTT.

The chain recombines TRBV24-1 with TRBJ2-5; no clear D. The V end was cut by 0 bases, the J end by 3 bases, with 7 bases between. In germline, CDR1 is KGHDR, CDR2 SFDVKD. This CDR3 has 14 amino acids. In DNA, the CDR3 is TGTGCCACCAGTGATTTGGGCCGAAAAGAGACCCAGTACTTC. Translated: CATSDLGRKETQYF.

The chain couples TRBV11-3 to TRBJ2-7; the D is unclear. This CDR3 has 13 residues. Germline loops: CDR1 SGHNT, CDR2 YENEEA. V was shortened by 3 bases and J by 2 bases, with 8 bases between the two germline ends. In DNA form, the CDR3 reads TGTGCCAGCAGCTTGGTAGTTACCTACGAGCAGTACTTC. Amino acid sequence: CASSLVVTYEQYF.

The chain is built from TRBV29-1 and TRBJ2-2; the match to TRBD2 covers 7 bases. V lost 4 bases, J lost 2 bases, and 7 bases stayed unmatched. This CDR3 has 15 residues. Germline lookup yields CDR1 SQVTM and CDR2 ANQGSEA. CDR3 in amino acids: CSVVAGTTNTGELFF. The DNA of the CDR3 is TGCAGCGTTGTTGCCGGGACTACAAACACCGGGGAGCTGTTTTTT.

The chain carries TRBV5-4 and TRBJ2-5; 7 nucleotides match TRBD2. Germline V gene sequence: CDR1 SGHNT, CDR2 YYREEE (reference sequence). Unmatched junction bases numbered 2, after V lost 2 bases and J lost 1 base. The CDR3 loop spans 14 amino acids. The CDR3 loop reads CASSFWTSQETQYF. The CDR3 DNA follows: TGTGCCAGCAGCTTCTGGACTAGCCAAGAGACCCAGTACTTC.

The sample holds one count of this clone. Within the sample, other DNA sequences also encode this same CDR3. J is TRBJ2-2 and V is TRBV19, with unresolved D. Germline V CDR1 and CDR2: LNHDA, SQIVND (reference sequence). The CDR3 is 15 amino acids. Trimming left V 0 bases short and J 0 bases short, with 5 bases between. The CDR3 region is CASSIDSANTGELFF. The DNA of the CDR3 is TGTGCCAGTAGTATAGACTCGGCGAACACCGGGGAGCTGTTTTTT.

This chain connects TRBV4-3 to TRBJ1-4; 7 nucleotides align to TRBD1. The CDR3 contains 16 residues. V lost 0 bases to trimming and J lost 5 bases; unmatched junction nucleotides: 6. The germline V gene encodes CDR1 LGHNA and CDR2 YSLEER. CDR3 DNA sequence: TGCGCCAGCAGCCAAGATCGGGCCAGGGGGAATGAAAAACTGTTTTTT. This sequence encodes CASSQDRARGNEKLFF.

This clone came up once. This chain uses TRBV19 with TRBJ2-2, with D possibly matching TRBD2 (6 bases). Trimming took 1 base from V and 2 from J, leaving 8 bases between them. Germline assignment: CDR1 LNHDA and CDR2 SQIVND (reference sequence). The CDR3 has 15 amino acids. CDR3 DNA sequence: TGTGCCAGTAGTATAGGCGGGATTAACACCGGGGAGCTGTTTTTT. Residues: CASSIGGINTGELFF.

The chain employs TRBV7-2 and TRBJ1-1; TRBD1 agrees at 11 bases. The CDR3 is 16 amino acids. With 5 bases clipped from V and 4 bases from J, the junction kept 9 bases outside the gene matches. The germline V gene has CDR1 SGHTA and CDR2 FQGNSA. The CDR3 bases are TGTGCCAGCAGCAAAAGGACAGGGGGCTTCTTCACTGAAGCTTTCTTT. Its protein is CASSKRTGGFFTEAFF.

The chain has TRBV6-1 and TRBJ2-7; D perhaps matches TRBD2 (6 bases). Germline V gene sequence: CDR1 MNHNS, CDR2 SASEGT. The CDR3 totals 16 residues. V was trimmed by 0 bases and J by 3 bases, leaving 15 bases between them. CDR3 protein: CASSEALGGWGYEQYF. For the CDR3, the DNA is TGTGCCAGCAGTGAAGCTTTGGGGGGTTGGGGCTACGAGCAGTACTTC.

Here the CDR3 reads CASTSVGIQETQYF. The DNA of the CDR3 is TGCGCCAGCACCTCAGTCGGGATTCAAGAGACCCAGTACTTC. The gene calls are TRBV5-1 and TRBJ2-5; D is possibly TRBD2 (5 bases). The V gene's germline CDR1 is SGHRS and CDR2 YFSETQ. The CDR3 spans 14 residues. V was shortened by 6 bases and J by 2 bases, with 14 bases between the two germline ends.

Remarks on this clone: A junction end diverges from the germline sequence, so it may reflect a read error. In DNA, the CDR3 is TGCGCCAGCAGCTTGTCGGCGGGAGACGGACCGAACTTC. Its translation: CASSLSAGDGPNF. The V gene is TRBV5-1, the J gene TRBJ2-4; 7 nucleotides line up with TRBD2. The CDR3 is made up of 13 amino acids. The germline V gene encodes CDR1 SGHRS and CDR2 YFSETQ.

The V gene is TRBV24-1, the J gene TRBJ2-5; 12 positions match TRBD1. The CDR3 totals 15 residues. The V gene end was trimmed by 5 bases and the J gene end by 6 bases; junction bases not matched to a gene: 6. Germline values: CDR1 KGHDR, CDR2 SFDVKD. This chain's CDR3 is CATSVGTGGAQTQYF. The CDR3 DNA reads TGTGCCACCAGTGTTGGGACAGGGGGCGCACAGACCCAGTACTTC.